These T cell receptor beta chains were read from a single sample in a study of PD-1 blockade in classical Hodgkin lymphoma. Some clones are missing from TCRdb's copy, which holds only in-frame ones; the method was immunoSEQ multiplex PCR. In the table there are tens of thousands of clones, about 93% of which are singletons. This sample comprised peripheral blood mononuclear cells (PBMCs), obtained at baseline. All receptors come from a human donor with classical Hodgkin lymphoma. CDR3s include the opening cysteine and the closing phenylalanine or tryptophan. The D gene is left open where the match is weak. Clone sizes are given selectively: once, few, many, or a class where the clone is expanded.

V gene: TRBV9; D gene: TRBD2; J gene: TRBJ2-1; clone size: once; CDR3 DNA: TGTGCCAGCAGCCCAGGACGGGGGGGCTTGTCCTACAATGAGCAGTTCTTC; CDR3 protein: CASSPGRGGLSYNEQFF
V gene: TRBV29-1; D gene: .; J gene: TRBJ1-1; clone size: .; CDR3 DNA: TGCAGCGTTGAAGAACCAGAGAACACTGAAGCTTTCTTT; CDR3 protein: CSVEEPENTEAFF
V gene: TRBV28; D gene: TRBD1; J gene: TRBJ1-3; clone size: .; CDR3 DNA: TGTGCCAGCATCGATTCAGGGACAGGGGTTTCTGGAAACACCATATATTTT; CDR3 protein: CASIDSGTGVSGNTIYF
V gene: TRBV13; D gene: .; J gene: TRBJ1-1; clone size: .; CDR3 DNA: TGTGCCAGCAGCTACTGGTGGGGGGACACTGAAGCTTTCTTT; CDR3 protein: CASSYWWGDTEAFF
V gene: TRBV11-3; D gene: .; J gene: TRBJ1-1; clone size: .; CDR3 DNA: TGTGCCAGCAGCTTAGGCGGAGAGGGGCGGAGGGGAGCTGAAGCTTTCTTT; CDR3 protein: CASSLGGEGRRGAEAFF
V gene: TRBV10-2; D gene: TRBD1; J gene: TRBJ2-5; clone size: .; CDR3 DNA: TGCGCCACTACGGGACAGCCCCCGGGAGAGACCCAGTACTTC; CDR3 protein: CATTGQPPGETQYF
V gene: TRBV5-1; D gene: TRBD1; J gene: TRBJ1-1; clone size: .; CDR3 DNA: TGCGCCAGCAGCTTCTTACAGGGGTGGGACACTGAAGCTTTCTTT; CDR3 protein: CASSFLQGWDTEAFF
V gene: TRBV7-9; D gene: TRBD1; J gene: TRBJ1-1; clone size: .; CDR3 DNA: TGTGCCAGCAGCCAGCGGGACAGGGAAGCTTTCTTT; CDR3 protein: CASSQRDREAFF
V gene: TRBV11-2; D gene: .; J gene: TRBJ2-5; clone size: .; CDR3 DNA: TGTGCCAGCAGCTTTTGGCAGACCCAAGAGACCCAGTACTTC; CDR3 protein: CASSFWQTQETQYF
V gene: TRBV5-1; D gene: .; J gene: TRBJ2-1; clone size: .; CDR3 DNA: TGCGCCAGCAGCCGGATTATTTTGACTTCTCCGGCCTACAATGAGCAGTTCTTC; CDR3 protein: CASSRIILTSPAYNEQFF
V gene: TRBV2; D gene: .; J gene: TRBJ1-3; clone size: .; CDR3 DNA: TGTGCCAGCAGTCTTCAGGAGGGTGCGGGAAACACCATATATTTT; CDR3 protein: CASSLQEGAGNTIYF
V gene: TRBV5-4; D gene: .; J gene: TRBJ2-7; clone size: .; CDR3 DNA: TGTGCCAGCAGCTTGGGAGGTCAAAACTACTACGAGCAGTACTTC; CDR3 protein: CASSLGGQNYYEQYF
V gene: TRBV25-1; D gene: .; J gene: TRBJ2-1; clone size: .; CDR3 DNA: TGTGCCAGCAGTAGAAATGAGCAGTTCTTC; CDR3 protein: CASSRNEQFF
V gene: TRBV20-1; D gene: .; J gene: TRBJ1-5; clone size: .; CDR3 DNA: TGCAGTGCTTTAGGGGATCAGCCCCGGCATTTT; CDR3 protein: CSALGDQPRHF
V gene: TRBV7-9; D gene: TRBD1; J gene: TRBJ1-2; clone size: medium-sized; CDR3 DNA: TGTGCCAGCAGCCACCCAGACAGGGGGCGCCAAGGCTACACCTTC; CDR3 protein: CASSHPDRGRQGYTF
V gene: TRBV11-2; D gene: .; J gene: TRBJ2-1; clone size: .; CDR3 DNA: TGTGCCAGCAGCTTAGATCTGAGGTATGGCGGAAGCTCCTACAATGAGCAGTTCTTC; CDR3 protein: CASSLDLRYGGSSYNEQFF
V gene: TRBV11-1; D gene: .; J gene: TRBJ2-2; clone size: .; CDR3 DNA: TGTGCCAGCAGCCCGTTTGGGGCGGGAAAAGCGAACACCGGGGAGCTGTTTTTT; CDR3 protein: CASSPFGAGKANTGELFF
V gene: TRBV7-9; D gene: .; J gene: TRBJ1-6; clone size: .; CDR3 DNA: TGTGCCAAAAGGGGGGAAAGGTCACCCCTCCACTTT; CDR3 protein: CAKRGERSPLHF
V gene: TRBV18; D gene: .; J gene: TRBJ1-5; clone size: .; CDR3 DNA: TGTGCCAGCTCACCCGGCACTGAGAATCAGCCCCAGCATTTT; CDR3 protein: CASSPGTENQPQHF
V gene: TRBV7-8; D gene: .; J gene: TRBJ1-2; clone size: .; CDR3 DNA: TGTGCCAGCAGCTTTGATTGGGGAAACTATGGCTACACCTTC; CDR3 protein: CASSFDWGNYGYTF
V gene: TRBV25-1; D gene: TRBD1; J gene: TRBJ2-5; clone size: .; CDR3 DNA: TGTGCCAGCAGTGCCCCTCCGGGACAGGGGGCTGGGGAGACCCAGTACTTC; CDR3 protein: CASSAPPGQGAGETQYF
V gene: TRBV4-3; D gene: TRBD1; J gene: TRBJ2-7; clone size: .; CDR3 DNA: TGCGCCAGCAGCCACACGACAGGGGGCCTCCCCTACGAGCAGTACTTC; CDR3 protein: CASSHTTGGLPYEQYF